The entry below gives a single T cell receptor (beta chain) sequence along with its context. Those enrolled, adults aged about 18 to 95 years, came from about 24 US areas. All recovered Cohort 3 donors got two negative PCRs, got clearance, or saw symptom resolution. The data originate from a study of blood T cell repertoires in COVID-19. CDR1 LNHDA and CDR2 SQIVND come from the germline V gene (reference sequence). CDR3 length: 14 residues. Trimming shortened V by 8 bases and J by 5 bases, and 18 bases separated the two germline ends. In the original workflow: Counts of nucleated cells, estimated from reference gene primer amplification, were obtained. Sequencing used immunoSEQ multiplex PCR; TCRdb keeps in-frame clones, though not all of them. Clonal size and the V and J genes are those of that table, whereas D and trimming came from the DNA. The sample carries fewer than 300,000 clones, around 90% recorded once.

The J gene is TRBJ1-1, the V gene TRBV19, with a possible D match to TRBD1 (6 bases). The sequencing sample was made of PBMCs or T cells enriched from blood (not recorded which). The receptor was derived from a woman younger than 45 who had recovered from COVID-19. The CDR3 DNA reads as TGTGCCAGTTTAGGGGCAGGGGTGTTGACTGAAGCTTTCTTT. Translated: CASLGAGVLTEAFF.